These 28 T cell receptor beta chains were sequenced from one sample in a study of T cells in Graves' hyperthyroidism and ophthalmopathy. Amplification of TCR beta CDR3 regions used RNA as the template. HTBI primers were the set used in a first-round RT-PCR of the TCR CDR3. Each CDR3 protein gets one entry after TCRdb re-called the multiplex PCR reads with MiXCR. The data contain under 250,000 distinct CDR3 sequences, 17% of them singletons. Sequenced sample: blood. These receptors came from a man aged 45-60 years with Graves' hyperthyroidism.

This chain connects TRBV19 to TRBJ2-3; D remains unclear. Deletions cut 7 bases from V and 2 bases from J, with 13 bases between. Germline loops: CDR1 LNHDA, CDR2 SQIVND (reference sequence). The CDR3 extends over 14 amino acids. The chain's CDR3 is CASKVTPYTDTQYF. DNA for the CDR3: TGTGCCAGTAAGGTGACACCTTACACAGATACGCAGTATTTT.

There are many counts of this clonotype. This chain links TRBV10-2 with TRBJ1-1; TRBD1 might be the D (6 bases). Per the germline V gene, CDR1 is WSHSY and CDR2 is SAAADI. Between the trimmed V and J ends, which lost 2 bases and 4 bases, there was a span of 20 bases. The CDR3 loop spans 17 amino acids. The CDR3 bases are TGCGCCAGCAGTGAGGGGATCCTCTACAGGGCCGTCACTGAAGCTTTCTTT. This translates into CASSEGILYRAVTEAFF.

This clonotype was picked up many times. This chain connects TRBV5-1 to TRBJ2-1, with D possibly matching TRBD2 (5 bases). Trimming pared 3 bases from V and 9 bases from J, leaving 19 bases between. The CDR3 is made up of 15 amino acids. CDR1 SGHRS and CDR2 YFSETQ come from the germline V gene. The DNA for the CDR3 is TGCGCCAGCAGCTGGCGGGCCTCGGGATCGGTTGAGCAGTTCTTC. Protein product: CASSWRASGSVEQFF.

This clonotype occurred a few times. This chain uses TRBV5-8 with TRBJ2-1; no firm D call. The CDR3 length is 11 residues. The V gene's germline CDR1 is SGHTS and CDR2 YDEGEE. The ends were cut back, 2 bases at V and 8 bases at J, with 5 bases in the middle. The CDR3 coding sequence is TGTGCCAGCAGCTTCGCCGATGAGCAGTTCTTC. Translating it yields CASSFADEQFF.

This clonotype was seen a handful of times. Relative to the germline gene, one junction end is altered; a read error may explain this. The genes are TRBV3-1 and TRBJ2-2, with a tentative D call TRBD2 (6 bases). This CDR3 contains 14 residues. Germline V gene sequence: CDR1 LGHDT, CDR2 YNNKEL (reference sequence). CDR3 sequence: CASSQVGFNGGLFF. As DNA, the CDR3 is TGTGCCAGCAGCCAAGTGGGTTTTAACGGGGGGCTGTTTTTT.

This clonotype was recorded at least ten times. The chain carries TRBV11-1 and TRBJ2-1; the D gene could be TRBD1 or TRBD2 (6 bases each). There are 13 residues in the CDR3. Germline CDR1 is SGHAT and CDR2 is FQDESV (reference sequence). Trimming removed 5 bases from V and 10 bases from J, with 15 bases in between. For the CDR3, the DNA is TGTGCCAGCAGCAGCCCCGGGGGCAGCGAGCAGTTCTTC. Its translation is CASSSPGGSEQFF.

This clonotype appeared many times. The genes are TRBV7-8 and TRBJ2-3; D is tentatively TRBD1 or TRBD2 (5 bases each). This CDR3 region has 14 residues. In germline, CDR1 is SGHVS, CDR2 FQNEAQ. V was clipped by 1 base and J by 5 bases, with 10 bases between them. The CDR3 is CASSLGVGEDTQYF. In DNA, the CDR3 is TGTGCCAGCAGCTTAGGGGTGGGGGAAGATACGCAGTATTTT.

In its sample, this clonotype was seen a few times. V usage is TRBV6-1 and J usage is TRBJ1-2; D is possibly TRBD1 (5 bases). V was shortened by 2 bases and J by 5 bases, with 9 bases between the two germline ends. Per germline, CDR1 MNHNS and CDR2 SASEGT. The CDR3 covers 13 residues. As DNA, the CDR3 is TGTGCCAGCAGTGAACCGGAGGGGTATGGCTACACCTTC. It translates to CASSEPEGYGYTF.

CDR3: CASSSGLAGPTDTQYF. The CDR3 DNA reads as TGTGCCAGCAGCTCGGGACTAGCGGGACCCACAGATACGCAGTATTTT. The chain couples TRBV7-6 to TRBJ2-3; TRBD2 aligns across 13 bases. Germline assignment: CDR1 SGHVS and CDR2 FNYEAQ. The V gene end was trimmed by 4 bases and the J gene end by 2 bases; junction bases not matched to a gene: 3. The CDR3 is made up of 16 amino acids.

This clonotype appeared many times. The chain joins TRBV12-3 or TRBV12-4 to TRBJ1-2; no clear D. The length of the CDR3 is 14 residues. V lost 5 bases and J lost 7, with 17 bases in between. The CDR3 sequence is CASSTQTQVGGYTF. In nucleotides, the CDR3 is TGTGCCAGCAGTACACAGACCCAGGTCGGTGGCTACACCTTC.

This clonotype was counted at least ten times. The chain joins TRBV7-2 to TRBJ2-1, with 12 bases aligning to TRBD1. The V and J ends lost 1 base and 7 bases, in that order; junction bases with no gene match: 5. Germline V gene sequence: CDR1 SGHTA, CDR2 FQGNSA. The CDR3 consists of 16 residues. Written as DNA, the CDR3 is TGTGCCAGCAGCTTAGTAGGGACAGGGGGCTCTAATGAGCAGTTCTTC. This codes for CASSLVGTGGSNEQFF. Looking up the rest from reference TRBV7-2 and TRBJ2-1 gives the full variable domain: GAGVSQSPSNKVTEKGKDVELRCDPISGHTALYWYRQSLGQGLEFLIYFQGNSAPDKSGLPSDRFSAERTGGSVSTLTIQRTQQEDSAVYLCASSLVGTGGSNEQFFGPGTRLTVL.

This clonotype was recorded at least ten times. The V and J genes are TRBV7-8 and TRBJ2-5; TRBD2 is a possible D gene (6 bases). V lost 2 bases and J lost 1, with 8 bases in between. The CDR3 totals 14 residues. Germline V gives CDR1 SGHVS, CDR2 FQNEAQ. Here the CDR3 DNA reads TGTGCCAGCAGCTTAAGGAGGGTCCAAGAGACCCAGTACTTC. This sequence encodes CASSLRRVQETQYF.

This clonotype was counted at least ten times. The V call is TRBV7-6, the J call TRBJ2-1; 7 bases align to TRBD1. V dropped 5 bases and J dropped 3; count of bases not matched to a gene: 13. The germline gives CDR1 SGHVS, CDR2 FNYEAQ. This CDR3 is built from 17 residues. In DNA, the CDR3 is TGTGCCAGCAGCAGACGACAGGGCGCGGCCAACTACAATGAGCAGTTCTTC. It encodes CASSRRQGAANYNEQFF.

This clonotype was observed at least ten times. This rearrangement joins TRBV6-2 or TRBV6-3 to TRBJ1-1; no reliable D call. CDR1 is MNHEY and CDR2 is SVGEGT in the germline V gene. The germline V and J ends were trimmed by 3 bases and 1 base, with 6 bases remaining between them. The CDR3 sequence is 13 residues long. The CDR3 DNA reads TGTGCCAGCAGTTATACACCGAACACTGAAGCTTTCTTT. It translates to CASSYTPNTEAFF.

The chain is built from TRBV4-3 and TRBJ1-2, with 9 bases identical to TRBD1. The CDR3 totals 16 residues. Germline-derived CDR1 and CDR2 are LGHNA and YSLEER. J gave up 10 bases and V 0 bases, and 12 bases lay outside the gene matches. This chain's CDR3 is CASSQDRTGESFVYTF. In DNA form, the CDR3 reads TGCGCCAGCAGCCAAGACCGGACAGGGGAATCATTTGTCTACACCTTC.

In this sample, this clonotype turned up many times. The V gene is TRBV5-1, the J gene TRBJ2-3, with TRBD1 as a possible D gene (6 bases). The CDR3 sequence is 14 residues long. The germline V gene encodes CDR1 SGHRS and CDR2 YFSETQ. Trimming took off 3 bases at V and 1 base at J, with 9 bases between the two ends. The CDR3 region has the DNA TGCGCCAGCAGCTGGGGACAAGGCACAGATACGCAGTATTTT. Protein product: CASSWGQGTDTQYF.

This chain links TRBV28 with TRBJ2-3, with 9 bases fitting TRBD1. The CDR3 loop spans 15 amino acids. Germline V CDR1 and CDR2: MDHEN, SYDVKM. V dropped 11 bases and J dropped 9; count of bases not matched to a gene: 18. CDR3 sequence: CAWSQTGGILETQYF. The CDR3 bases are TGTGCCTGGAGTCAGACAGGGGGGATCCTAGAGACGCAGTATTTT.

This chain connects TRBV28 to TRBJ1-1, with D possibly matching TRBD1 (5 bases). Trimming stripped 6 bases from V and 6 bases from J, with 11 bases between. Looked up from germline, CDR1 is MDHEN and CDR2 is SYDVKM. The length of the CDR3 is 12 residues. The CDR3 loop is CASSSTVAEAFF. The CDR3 coding sequence is TGTGCCAGCAGCTCGACAGTAGCTGAAGCTTTCTTT.

A few counts support this clonotype. The V and J genes are TRBV20-1 and TRBJ1-6; 7 nucleotides align to TRBD1. The CDR3 is 13 amino acids. Germline CDR1 is DFQATT and CDR2 is SNEGSKA (reference sequence). V was clipped by 6 bases and J by 6 bases; unmatched bases: 5. The CDR3 sequence: CSAGRDSNSPLHF. For the CDR3, the DNA is TGCAGTGCGGGTCGGGACAGTAATTCACCCCTCCACTTT.

This chain joins TRBV10-2 and TRBJ2-5; unclear D gene. Trimming took off 4 bases at V and 4 bases at J, with 10 bases between the two ends. CDR1 and CDR2 from the germline V gene are WSHSY and SAAADI. CDR3 length: 13 amino acids. The DNA of the CDR3 is TGCGCCAGCAGTGGGCACAGTATAGAGACCCAGTACTTC. It encodes CASSGHSIETQYF.

V and J are TRBV30 and TRBJ2-1, with TRBD2 matching over 8 bases. Germline CDR1 GTSNPN, CDR2 SVGIG (reference sequence). CDR3 size: 15 residues. With 1 base clipped from V and 5 bases from J, the junction kept 7 bases outside the gene matches. CDR3 bases: TGTGCCTGGAGTGACGGAAGCGGGAGCGACAATGAGCAGTTCTTC. It codes for CAWSDGSGSDNEQFF.

In this sample, this clonotype turned up a few times. The chain has TRBV4-1 and TRBJ2-2; TRBD2 matches 8 bases. In germline, CDR1 is MGHRA, CDR2 YSYEKL. With V trimmed by 7 bases and J by 7 bases, 8 bases remained unmatched. The CDR3 loop spans 14 amino acids. Here the CDR3 reads CASKLRGGHGELFF. The DNA for the CDR3 is TGCGCCAGCAAGCTCCGGGGGGGCCACGGGGAGCTGTTTTTT.

In its sample, this clonotype was seen a few times. J is TRBJ1-1 and V is TRBV19, with D possibly being TRBD1 (5 bases). Trimming left V 6 bases short and J 4 bases short, with 21 bases between. Germline lookup yields CDR1 LNHDA and CDR2 SQIVND (reference sequence). CDR3 size: 16 residues. CDR3 sequence (DNA): TGTGCCAGTAGAGTAGCATTTGGGGCGCGTGGCACTGAAGCTTTCTTT. Translating it yields CASRVAFGARGTEAFF. Looking up the rest from reference TRBV19 and TRBJ1-1 gives the full variable domain: DGGITQSPKYLFRKEGQNVTLSCEQNLNHDAMYWYRQDPGQGLRLIYYSQIVNDFQKGDIAEGYSVSREKKESFPLTVTSAQKNPTAFYLCASRVAFGARGTEAFFGQGTRLTVV.

This clonotype was seen repeatedly, ten times or more. The chain combines TRBV24-1 with TRBJ2-3; D gene ambiguous. The germline CDR1 and CDR2 sequences are KGHDR and SFDVKD. Trimming stripped 3 bases from V and 2 bases from J, with 11 bases between. This CDR3 contains 15 residues. The CDR3 is CATSDPTTVTDTQYF. In nucleotides, the CDR3 is TGTGCCACCAGTGATCCGACGACGGTCACAGATACGCAGTATTTT.

The table lists this clonotype with many counts. CDR3 protein: CASSFQGGGSDTQYF. The CDR3 nucleotides are TGTGCCAGCAGCTTCCAGGGGGGGGGGTCGGATACGCAGTATTTT. The rearrangement joins TRBV7-2 to TRBJ2-3; D tentatively fits TRBD1 or TRBD2 (7 bases each). CDR3 length equals 15 residues. The V gene's germline CDR1 is SGHTA and CDR2 FQGNSA. Trimming stripped 3 bases from V and 6 bases from J, with 16 bases between.

This clonotype came up many times. Here the CDR3 reads CAISGSSGSSYNEQFF. As DNA, the CDR3 is TGTGCCATCAGTGGTAGTAGCGGGTCTTCCTACAATGAGCAGTTCTTC. The chain combines TRBV10-3 with TRBJ2-1; TRBD2 aligns across 7 bases. V lost 4 bases and J lost 1; bases outside the gene matches: 7. The CDR3 runs to 16 residues. The V gene's germline CDR1 is ENHRY and CDR2 SYGVKD.

The chain uses TRBV29-1 and TRBJ2-1, with a weak D call TRBD2 (6 bases). The CDR3 contains 13 residues. Germline V gene sequence: CDR1 SQVTM, CDR2 ANQGSEA. Between the trimmed V and J ends, which lost 4 bases and 1 base, there was a span of 8 bases. CDR3 DNA sequence: TGCAGCGTTGTAGCGGTTTCCTACAATGAGCAGTTCTTC. Translation: CSVVAVSYNEQFF.

Worth noting for this clonotype: A much larger clone lies a single base off, so this may be a read error. V is TRBV19 and J is TRBJ1-2; weak D call: TRBD1 (6 bases). The germline gives CDR1 LNHDA, CDR2 SQIVND (reference sequence). The ends were cut back, 7 bases at V and 4 bases at J, with 16 bases in the middle. This CDR3 is built from 14 residues. In DNA form, the CDR3 reads TGTGCCAGTAACTCTGGGACAAGGGTCTATGGCTACACCTTC. Translating it yields CASNSGTRVYGYTF.